This entry concerns a single T cell receptor beta chain. It has no known antigen specificity. Per-base qualities were not stored, and no clone one base away is much larger. The entry originates in a study of blood T cell repertoires in COVID-19 (dated by TCRdb to 2018 to 2020). Looking at the study overall: Samples covering the acute and convalescent phases of COVID-19 were provided by collaborators in the United States, Italy and Spain. Where available, HLA class I and class II types were obtained from metadata supplied by the sample provider rather than from assay-based typing. The material from the prospective study consisted of cDNA or gDNA derived from T cells, B-cell-depleted T cells, or PBMCs. The repertoires were made available in a free public database intended to serve as a resource for research on the immune response to SARS-CoV-2. Samples were obtained from the ongoing ImmuneRACE study (first 160 participants) and from about 1,300 subjects provided by 6 global collaborators. The dataset comprised deeply sampled blood TCRbeta repertoires from subjects exposed to, actively infected with, or recovered from COVID-19. The sample metadata nearly always contained a de-identified subject ID, COVID-19 status, age in years and sex. On the study overall, not on this receptor specifically: Clinical and demographic metadata were provided uncurated, with the amount varying by source and participant.

Whole blood was collected in K2EDTA tubes by collaborating institutions according to the institutions' own protocols. Collaborator samples were shipped for TCRbeta analysis as frozen whole blood, isolated PBMCs, or DNA extracted from either sample type. TCRbeta CDR3 regions were amplified from genomic DNA by means of the immunoSEQ Assay, a bias-controlled multiplex PCR. As for the authors' bioinformatics: The number of nucleated cells in each sample was estimated from the amplification of reference gene primers within the assay. To quantify the absolute abundance of each unique TCRbeta CDR3 rearrangement, sequence reads were collapsed and filtered. For each sample, productive Simpson clonality was calculated as the square root of Simpson's diversity index over productive rearrangements. The immuneACCESS repertoire file appears here via TCRdb, limited to in-frame rearrangements. These files lack a portion of the clones; in checked studies, under half of the deficit traces to unresolved V genes, and the cause of the others is not known. D and trimming come from the DNA, and the V and J calls and clone size come from that table. The sample data list about 230,000 clones, and roughly 80% of these were observed just once. The ten largest clones take up 6% to 9.5% of the sample.

The germline V gene specifies MNHEY as CDR1 and SVGAGI as CDR2. The germline ends are 16 bases apart after V is trimmed by 7 bases and J by 4 bases. The CDR3 holds 14 amino acids from the cysteine to the phenylalanine. Of all the DNA, just the CDR3 is kept, 42 bases in frame from base 1. This clonotype was obtained from a woman aged 45-60 years with acute or convalescent COVID-19. Material for sequencing was peripheral blood. This receptor chain uses TRBV6-5 and TRBJ1-1; tentative D gene TRBD1, with 5 bases matching. CDR3 protein: CASIPAGGGTEAFF. The DNA sequence is given as TGTGCCAGCATTCCAGCTGGGGGAGGCACTGAAGCTTTCTTT.